The T cell receptor beta chain under discussion was sequenced for a study of T cells after yellow fever vaccination. Notes on the study in general: Researchers report a weaker secondary response that nonetheless peaked faster, day 5 versus 15.

V was clipped by 2 bases and J by 6 bases; unmatched bases: 2. Germline values: CDR1 MNHEY, CDR2 SVGEGT. This CDR3 spans 13 amino acids. Note on this clonotype: The antigen is unknown.

TCRdb used MiXCR to reprocess the 5' RACE reads, holding one entry per CDR3 protein. The top ten clones hold around 28% of a sample with tens of thousands of distinct CDR3 sequences, 7% to 9% of them seen once. The receptor's source is a man between 18 and 29 years old who received the YFV17D yellow fever vaccine. Sequencing used CD8+ T cells sorted from PBMCs, obtained less than 16 days after the first yellow fever vaccination. The rearrangement uses TRBV6-2 or TRBV6-3 and TRBJ2-7, with 9 bases fitting TRBD1. Here the CDR3 DNA reads TGTGCCAGCAGTTACGGACAGGGGCGCGAGCAGTACTTC. Translation: CASSYGQGREQYF.